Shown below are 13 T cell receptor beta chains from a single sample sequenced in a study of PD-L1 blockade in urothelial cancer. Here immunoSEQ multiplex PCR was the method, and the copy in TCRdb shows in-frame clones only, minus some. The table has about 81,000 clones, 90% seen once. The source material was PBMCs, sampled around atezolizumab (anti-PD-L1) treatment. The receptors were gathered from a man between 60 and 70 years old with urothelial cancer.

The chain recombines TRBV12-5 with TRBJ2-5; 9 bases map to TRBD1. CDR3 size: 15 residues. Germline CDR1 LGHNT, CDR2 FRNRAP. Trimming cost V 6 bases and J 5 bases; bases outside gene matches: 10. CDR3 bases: TGTGCTAGTGGGAACCCGACAGGGGGTGGGGAGACCCAGTACTTC. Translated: CASGNPTGGGETQYF.

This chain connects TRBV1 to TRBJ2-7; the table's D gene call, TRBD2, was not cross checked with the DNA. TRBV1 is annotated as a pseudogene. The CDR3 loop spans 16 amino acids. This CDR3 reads CTSSQGPSGRPYEQYF. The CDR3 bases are TGCACCAGCAGCCAAGGTCCCAGCGGGAGACCCTACGAGCAGTACTTC.

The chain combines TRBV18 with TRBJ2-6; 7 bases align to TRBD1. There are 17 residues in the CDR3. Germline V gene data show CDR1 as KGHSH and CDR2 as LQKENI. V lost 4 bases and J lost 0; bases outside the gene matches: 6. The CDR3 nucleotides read TGTGCCAGCTCACGGGACAGACTCGTCTCTGGGGCCAACGTCCTGACTTTC. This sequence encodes CASSRDRLVSGANVLTF.

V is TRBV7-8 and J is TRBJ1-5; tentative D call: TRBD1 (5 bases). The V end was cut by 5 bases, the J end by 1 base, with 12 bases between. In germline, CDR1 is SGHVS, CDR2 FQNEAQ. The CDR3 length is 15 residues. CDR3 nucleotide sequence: TGTGCCAGCAGCCCCCGGCGGGACAGCAATCAGCCCCAGCATTTT. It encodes CASSPRRDSNQPQHF.

CDR3 protein: CASSETGTGVNEQFF. The CDR3 region has the DNA TGCGCCAGCAGTGAGACCGGGACAGGGGTGAATGAGCAGTTCTTC. This chain uses TRBV10-1 with TRBJ2-1; 10 bases fit TRBD1. V lost 2 bases and J lost 7; bases outside the gene matches: 5. This CDR3 has 15 residues. Per the germline V gene, CDR1 is WNHNN and CDR2 is SYGVQD (reference sequence).

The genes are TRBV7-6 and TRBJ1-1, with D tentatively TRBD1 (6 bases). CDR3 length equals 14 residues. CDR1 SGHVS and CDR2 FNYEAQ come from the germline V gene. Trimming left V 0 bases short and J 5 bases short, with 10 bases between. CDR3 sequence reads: CASSLAGGGTEAFF. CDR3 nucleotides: TGTGCCAGCAGCTTAGCAGGGGGTGGAACTGAAGCTTTCTTT.

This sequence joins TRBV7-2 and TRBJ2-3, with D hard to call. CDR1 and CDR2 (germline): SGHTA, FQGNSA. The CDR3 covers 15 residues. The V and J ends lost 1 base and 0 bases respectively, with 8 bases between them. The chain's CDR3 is CASSLGSTSTDTQYF. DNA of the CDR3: TGTGCCAGCAGCTTAGGTAGCACTAGCACAGATACGCAGTATTTT.

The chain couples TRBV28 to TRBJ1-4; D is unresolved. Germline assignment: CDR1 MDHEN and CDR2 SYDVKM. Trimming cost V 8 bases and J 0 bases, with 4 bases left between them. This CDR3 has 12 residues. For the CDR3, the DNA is TGTGCCAGCTTTACAACTAATGAAAAACTGTTTTTT. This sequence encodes CASFTTNEKLFF.

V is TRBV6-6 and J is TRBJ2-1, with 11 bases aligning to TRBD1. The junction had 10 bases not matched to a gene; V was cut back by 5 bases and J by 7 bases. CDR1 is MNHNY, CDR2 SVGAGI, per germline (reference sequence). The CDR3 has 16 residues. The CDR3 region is CASSHPGQGDLNEQFF. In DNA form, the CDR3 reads TGTGCCAGCAGTCATCCGGGACAGGGGGATTTGAATGAGCAGTTCTTC.

The DNA for the CDR3 is TGTGCCAGCAGTGACACGTATGGCTACACCTTC. It specifies CASSDTYGYTF. The chain is built from TRBV28 and TRBJ1-2, with D uncertain. There are 11 residues in the CDR3. Germline V gene lookup returns CDR1 MDHEN and CDR2 SYDVKM. V lost 5 bases, J lost 5 bases, and 6 bases lay in between.

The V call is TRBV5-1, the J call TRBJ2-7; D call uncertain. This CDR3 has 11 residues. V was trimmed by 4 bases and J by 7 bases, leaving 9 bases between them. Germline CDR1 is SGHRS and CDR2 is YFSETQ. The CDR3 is CASSEELEQYF. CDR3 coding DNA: TGCGCCAGCAGCGAGGAGTTGGAGCAGTACTTC.

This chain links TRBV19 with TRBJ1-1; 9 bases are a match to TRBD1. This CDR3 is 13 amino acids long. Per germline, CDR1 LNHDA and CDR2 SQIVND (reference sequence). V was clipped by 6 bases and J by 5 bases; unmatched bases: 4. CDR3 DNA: TGTGCCAGTAGGGGACAGGGTTTTACTGAAGCTTTCTTT. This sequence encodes CASRGQGFTEAFF.

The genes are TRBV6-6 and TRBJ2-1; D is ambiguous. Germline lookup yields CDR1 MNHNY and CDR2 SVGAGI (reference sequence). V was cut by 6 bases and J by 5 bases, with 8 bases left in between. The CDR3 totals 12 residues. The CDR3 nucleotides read TGTGCCAGCAGCGGCGGCCACAATGAGCAGTTCTTC. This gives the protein CASSGGHNEQFF.